This record concerns one TCR beta chain sequence. Its antigen remains unknown. A clone one base away is much larger, so this may be a read error. The data belong to a study of spatial heterogeneity in lung cancer. Study details: Detected sequences consistently included more beta-chain ones than alpha-chain ones.

Study results and limitations: Intratumoral expanded alpha and beta TCR counts were found to track tumor mutation counts.

MiXCR, run by TCRdb on the 5' RACE reads, gives a single entry per CDR3 protein. The sample has roughly 11,000 distinct CDR3 sequences, around 10% seen once. Noted time point: sample taken at primary tumor resection. Per the germline V gene, CDR1 is LGHNA and CDR2 is YSLEER. The CDR3 has 14 amino acids. Specimen: lung tumor tissue, collected at surgery. The chain couples TRBV4-3 to TRBJ1-1; D call uncertain. The sequence derives from a female donor with early-stage non-small cell lung cancer. CDR3 nucleotides: TGCACCAGCAGCCAAGATCTATTGAACACTGAAGCTTTCTTT. This sequence encodes CTSSQDLLNTEAFF.